This TCR beta chain was found in a study of cytomegalovirus exposure and HLA in healthy donors. Study-level background: Among roughly 180 million T cells, an earlier analysis found roughly 100 million unique TCR beta sequences. Genotyping of more than 300 donors showed that about 84% belonged to the Caucasian-associated ancestry cluster.

Findings and limits, study-wide: In vitro data verified a few CMV-associated chains as specific for CMV antigens. CMV serostatus was the only immune exposure information that was available.

Trimming removed 6 bases from V and 3 bases from J, with 15 bases in between. The CDR3 length is 14 residues. The germline V gene encodes CDR1 LNHDA and CDR2 SQIVND (reference sequence). As to this clone: Its cognate antigen is unknown.

Use of 60 Vbeta and 13 Jbeta primers characterized the PCR. This table comes from immunoSEQ multiplex PCR, and its TCRdb copy is limited to in-frame clones, with some not included. The table for this sample gives 100,000 to 150,000 clones. This chain connects TRBV19 to TRBJ2-7; possibly TRBD1 for D (6 bases). The TCR originated in a woman in her thirties or forties in good health and CMV-seropositive. The material sequenced was PBMCs. CDR3 bases: TGTGCCAGTAGAAACGGACAGTTGGGCTACGAGCAGTACTTC. Translated: CASRNGQLGYEQYF.